This passage covers 18 T cell receptor beta chains from one sample sequenced in a study of identical twins. TCRdb used MiXCR to reprocess the 5' RACE reads, holding one entry per CDR3 protein. In the table there are just over 450,000 distinct CDR3 sequences, 12% to 15% of which are singletons. These data were also reused for a study on yellow fever vaccine responses in identical twins.

The source material was CD4+ T cells sorted from blood. These TCRs come from a woman between 18 and 29 years old in good health.

This sequence joins TRBV25-1 and TRBJ2-5; TRBD1 matches 7 bases. The J segment lost 4 bases and the V segment lost 1 base, leaving 6 bases of the junction unmatched. Germline V gene sequence: CDR1 MGHDK, CDR2 SYGVNS. The CDR3 totals 15 residues. CDR3 sequence: CASSEFEGGRETQYF. CDR3 bases: TGTGCCAGCAGTGAATTTGAAGGGGGCCGAGAGACCCAGTACTTC. Full variable domain (rest looked up from reference TRBV25-1 and TRBJ2-5): EADIYQTPRYLVIGTGKKITLECSQTMGHDKMYWYQQDPGMELHLIHYSYGVNSTEKGDLSSESTVSRIRTEHFPLTLESARPSHTSQYLCASSEFEGGRETQYFGPGTRLLVL.

V gene TRBV18 combines with J gene TRBJ2-5; 8 bases are shared with TRBD2. J lost 0 bases, V lost 5 bases, and 2 bases had no gene match. This CDR3 spans 14 amino acids. CDR1 KGHSH and CDR2 LQKENI come from the germline V gene. The CDR3 here is CASSNSGNQETQYF. Written as DNA, the CDR3 is TGTGCCAGCTCAAATAGCGGGAACCAAGAGACCCAGTACTTC.

This clonotype was detected only a few times. The chain combines TRBV15 with TRBJ2-3; D ambiguous. CDR3 length: 16 amino acids. Trimming took off 1 base at V and 0 bases at J, with 11 bases between the two ends. The germline V gene encodes CDR1 LNHNV and CDR2 YYDKDF (reference sequence). CDR3 nucleotide sequence: TGTGCCACCAGCAGAGGGTCCTACCCTAGCACAGATACGCAGTATTTT. Translation: CATSRGSYPSTDTQYF. Supplemented by reference TRBV15 and TRBJ2-3, the full variable domain reads DAMVIQNPRYQVTQFGKPVTLSCSQTLNHNVMYWYQQKSSQAPKLLFHYYDKDFNNEADTPDNFQSRRPNTSFCFLDIRSPGLGDTAMYLCATSRGSYPSTDTQYFGPGTRLTVL.

This clonotype was seen only a few times. CDR3 DNA sequence: TGTGCCAGCAGCACGGGGACATTGGGCAAAGAGACCCAGTACTTC. This translates into CASSTGTLGKETQYF. The chain employs TRBV7-9 and TRBJ2-5; weak D call: TRBD1 (6 bases). The V gene's germline CDR1 is SEHNR and CDR2 FQNEAQ (reference sequence). With 5 bases removed from V and 3 bases from J, the gap between germline ends came to 16 bases. CDR3 length: 15 residues.

This clonotype showed up just a few times. The chain recombines TRBV25-1 with TRBJ2-7; D may correspond to TRBD1 or TRBD2 (5 bases each). Germline V gives CDR1 MGHDK, CDR2 SYGVNS. V shed 7 bases and J shed 1 base, with 11 bases lying between them. The CDR3 has 13 amino acids. CDR3 in amino acids: CASTGTASYEQYF. The CDR3 region has the DNA TGTGCCAGCACTGGGACGGCATCCTACGAGCAGTACTTC.

This chain links TRBV9 with TRBJ2-7, with 8 positions matching TRBD2. With 0 bases clipped from V and 4 bases from J, the junction kept 9 bases outside the gene matches. CDR3 length: 16 amino acids. From germline, CDR1 is SGDLS and CDR2 YYNGEE. CDR3 sequence: CASSVGIAGLVYEQYF. CDR3 DNA: TGTGCCAGCAGCGTAGGGATAGCGGGATTGGTTTACGAGCAGTACTTC. Supplemented by reference TRBV9 and TRBJ2-7, the full variable domain reads DSGVTQTPKHLITATGQRVTLRCSPRSGDLSVYWYQQSLDQGLQFLIQYYNGEERAKGNILERFSAQQFPDLHSELNLSSLELGDSALYFCASSVGIAGLVYEQYFGPGTRLTVT.

This clonotype was counted only a few times. The V call is TRBV12-3 or TRBV12-4, the J call TRBJ2-1; 8 bases map to TRBD2. Trimming took 1 base from V and 2 from J; bases not matched to a gene: 1. The CDR3 totals 15 residues. The CDR3 spells CASSLGGLAYNEQFF. The CDR3 DNA follows: TGTGCCAGCAGTTTAGGGGGACTAGCCTACAATGAGCAGTTCTTC.

This clonotype was seen a few times. V gene TRBV12-3 or TRBV12-4 combines with J gene TRBJ2-7; 11 bases map to TRBD2. The V and J ends lost 3 bases and 7 bases, in that order; junction bases with no gene match: 8. The CDR3 consists of 15 residues. This chain's CDR3 is CASSLTSGAGGEQYF. The CDR3 coding sequence is TGTGCCAGCAGTTTGACTAGCGGGGCTGGGGGTGAGCAGTACTTC.

This clonotype was seen more than once but under ten times. This chain links TRBV9 with TRBJ1-1, with D hard to call. This CDR3 contains 14 residues. Germline assignment: CDR1 SGDLS and CDR2 YYNGEE. V was shortened by 0 bases and J by 1 base, with 7 bases between the two germline ends. The CDR3 coding sequence is TGTGCCAGCAGCGTAGCGCCGGGGAACACTGAAGCTTTCTTT. This sequence encodes CASSVAPGNTEAFF.

This clonotype occurred a few times. This chain links TRBV5-5 with TRBJ2-7, with 10 bases lining up with TRBD1. In germline, CDR1 is SGHKS, CDR2 YYEKEE (reference sequence). This CDR3 spans 14 amino acids. V lost 4 bases, J lost 7 bases, and 8 bases stayed unmatched. In DNA form, the CDR3 reads TGTGCCAGCAGCGCGGGGACAGGGGAATTTGAGCAGTACTTC. Translation gives CASSAGTGEFEQYF. The full variable domain, its missing parts supplied by reference TRBV5-5 and TRBJ2-7, is DAGVTQSPTHLIKTRGQQVTLRCSPISGHKSVSWYQQVLGQGPQFIFQYYEKEERGRGNFPDRFSARQFPNYSSELNVNALLLGDSALYLCASSAGTGEFEQYFGPGTRLTVT.

The DNA for the CDR3 is TGTGTTCCCCAGGGGGATGAGCAGTTCTTC. This codes for CVPQGDEQFF. This sequence joins TRBV6-5 and TRBJ2-1; 7 bases agree with TRBD1. The CDR3 is made up of 10 amino acids. The germline gives CDR1 MNHEY, CDR2 SVGAGI.

This clonotype was counted at least ten times. V usage is TRBV4-3 and J usage is TRBJ2-4; D gene ambiguous. In germline, CDR1 is LGHNA, CDR2 YSLEER. The CDR3 loop spans 15 amino acids. Trimming removed 0 bases from V and 0 bases from J, with 6 bases in between. In DNA form, the CDR3 reads TGCGCCAGCAGCCAAGAGGGGATAGCCAAAAACATTCAGTACTTC. Amino acids: CASSQEGIAKNIQYF.

V and J are TRBV6-2 or TRBV6-3 and TRBJ2-3, with 7 bases fitting TRBD1. V shed 7 bases, J shed 0 bases, and the junction held 4 bases outside the gene matches. Germline lookup yields CDR1 MNHEY and CDR2 SVGEGT. This CDR3 region has 14 residues. The CDR3 DNA reads TGTGCCAGCATACAGACAGGGAGCACAGATACGCAGTATTTT. As protein: CASIQTGSTDTQYF.

This clonotype was counted between two and nine times. The chain joins TRBV18 to TRBJ2-3; tentatively, D is TRBD2 (5 bases). CDR3 length: 14 residues. Trimming removed 0 bases from V and 7 bases from J, with 11 bases in between. Germline V gene data show CDR1 as KGHSH and CDR2 as LQKENI. This chain's CDR3 is CASSPPTGVNTQYF. The DNA for the CDR3 is TGTGCCAGCTCACCACCAACCGGGGTTAATACGCAGTATTTT.

The chain carries TRBV2 and TRBJ2-1; TRBD1 agrees at 8 bases. The V and J ends lost 9 bases and 6 bases, in that order; junction bases with no gene match: 7. Germline V gives CDR1 SNHLY, CDR2 FYNNEI. The CDR3 covers 13 residues. CDR3 protein: CASRRTGINEQFF. The CDR3 coding sequence is TGTGCCAGTCGGAGGACAGGGATCAATGAGCAGTTCTTC.

The gene calls are TRBV15 and TRBJ2-4; 16 bases line up with TRBD2. The CDR3 is made up of 18 amino acids. V lost 5 bases to trimming and J lost 0 bases; unmatched junction nucleotides: 4. Looked up from germline, CDR1 is LNHNV and CDR2 is YYDKDF (reference sequence). The CDR3 region is CATSGTSGRALAKNIQYF. DNA of the CDR3: TGTGCCACCAGCGGGACTAGCGGGAGGGCCTTAGCCAAAAACATTCAGTACTTC.

This clonotype came up a few times. The chain is built from TRBV18 and TRBJ2-1; D is undetermined. Germline CDR1 is KGHSH and CDR2 is LQKENI. The CDR3 length is 16 residues. Trimming left V 0 bases short and J 3 bases short, with 12 bases between. For the CDR3, the DNA is TGTGCCAGCTCACCACCAGGAGCGAGCCTCTACAATGAGCAGTTCTTC. Encoded protein: CASSPPGASLYNEQFF. The full variable domain, with the rest looked up from reference TRBV18 and TRBJ2-1, is NAGVMQNPRHLVRRRGQEARLRCSPMKGHSHVYWYRQLPEEGLKFMVYLQKENIIDESGMPKERFSAEFPKEGPSILRIQQVVRGDSAAYFCASSPPGASLYNEQFFGPGTRLTVL.

The table lists this clonotype with a few counts. This chain links TRBV20-1 with TRBJ2-5; no reliable D call. The germline V gene has CDR1 DFQATT and CDR2 SNEGSKA (reference sequence). With 1 base removed from V and 6 bases from J, the gap between germline ends came to 9 bases. The CDR3 covers 12 residues. CDR3 amino acids: CSARAPIQTQYF. In DNA form, the CDR3 reads TGCAGTGCTAGAGCCCCCATCCAGACCCAGTACTTC.